This T cell receptor (beta chain) stems from a study of cytomegalovirus exposure and HLA in healthy donors. The CDR3 is 15 residues long. Trimming removed 4 bases from V and 6 bases from J; junction bases left unmatched: 9. Germline V gene data show CDR1 as KGHSH and CDR2 as LQKENI. Nominal health characterized the donors when sampled, though unrecorded immune exposures were likely. Details on this clone: What it binds is unknown.

General study points: A later analysis found TCR association rates differed by HLA locus, highest for DRB1 and lowest for HLA-C.

In the PCR, 60 Vbeta and 13 Jbeta primers were used. Libraries were prepared by immunoSEQ multiplex PCR; TCRdb keeps only in-frame clonotypes and omits some of them. The sample contains 150,000 to 180,000 clones, about three quarters of which appear only once. Sequencing was done on a sample of PBMCs. This chain connects TRBV18 to TRBJ2-5; the match to TRBD1 covers 9 bases. This clonotype was sampled from a woman in her thirties or forties in good health and CMV-seronegative. The CDR3, as DNA: TGTGCCAGCTCACGCGGACAGGGGACGCTCCAGACCCAGTACTTC. It encodes CASSRGQGTLQTQYF.